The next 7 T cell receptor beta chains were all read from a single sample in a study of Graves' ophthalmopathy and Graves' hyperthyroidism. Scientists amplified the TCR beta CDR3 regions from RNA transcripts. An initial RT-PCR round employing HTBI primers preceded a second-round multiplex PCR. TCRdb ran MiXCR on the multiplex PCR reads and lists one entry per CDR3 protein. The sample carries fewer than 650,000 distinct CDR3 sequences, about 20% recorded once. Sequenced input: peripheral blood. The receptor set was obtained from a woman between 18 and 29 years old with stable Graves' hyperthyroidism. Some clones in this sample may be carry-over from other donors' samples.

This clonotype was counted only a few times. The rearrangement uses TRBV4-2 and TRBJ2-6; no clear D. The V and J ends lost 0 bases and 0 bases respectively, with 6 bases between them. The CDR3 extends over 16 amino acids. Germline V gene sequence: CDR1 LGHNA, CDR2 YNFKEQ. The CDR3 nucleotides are TGTGCCAGCAGCCAAGAAGGCCGCTCTGGGGCCAACGTCCTGACTTTC. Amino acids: CASSQEGRSGANVLTF.

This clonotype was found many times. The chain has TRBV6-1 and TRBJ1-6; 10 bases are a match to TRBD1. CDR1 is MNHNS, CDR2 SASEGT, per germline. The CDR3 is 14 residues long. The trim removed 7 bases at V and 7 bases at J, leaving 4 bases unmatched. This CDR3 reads CASTMTGGNSPLHF. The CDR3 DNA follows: TGTGCCAGCACCATGACAGGGGGCAATTCACCCCTCCACTTT.

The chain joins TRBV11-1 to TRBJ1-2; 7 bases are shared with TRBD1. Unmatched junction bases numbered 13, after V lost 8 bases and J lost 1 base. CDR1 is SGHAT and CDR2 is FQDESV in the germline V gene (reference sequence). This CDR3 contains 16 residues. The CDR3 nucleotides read TGTGCCAGCGCTACAACGCCTGGGACAGATAACTATGGCTACACCTTC. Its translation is CASATTPGTDNYGYTF.

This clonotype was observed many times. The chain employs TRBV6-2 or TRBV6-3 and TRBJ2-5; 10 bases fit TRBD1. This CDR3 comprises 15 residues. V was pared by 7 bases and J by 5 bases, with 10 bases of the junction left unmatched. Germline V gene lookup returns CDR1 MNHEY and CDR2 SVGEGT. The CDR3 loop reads CASKTPGQGTETQYF. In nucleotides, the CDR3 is TGTGCCAGCAAAACACCGGGACAGGGGACGGAGACCCAGTACTTC.

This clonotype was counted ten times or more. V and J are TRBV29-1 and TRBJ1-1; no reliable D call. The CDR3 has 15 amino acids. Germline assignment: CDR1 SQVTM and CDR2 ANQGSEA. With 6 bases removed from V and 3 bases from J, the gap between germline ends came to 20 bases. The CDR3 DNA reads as TGCAGCGTCCCTCCGTTGGCAAATTGGGACACTGAAGCTTTCTTT. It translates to CSVPPLANWDTEAFF. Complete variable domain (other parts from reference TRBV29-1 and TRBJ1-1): SAVISQKPSRDICQRGTSLTIQCQVDSQVTMMFWYRQQPGQSLTLIATANQGSEATYESGFVIDKFPISRPNLTFSTLTVSNMSPEDSSIYLCSVPPLANWDTEAFFGQGTRLTVV.

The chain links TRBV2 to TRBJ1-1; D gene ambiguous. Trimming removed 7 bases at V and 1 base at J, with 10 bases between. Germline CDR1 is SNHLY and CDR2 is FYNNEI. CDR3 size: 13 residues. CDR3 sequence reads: CASTGRRNTEAFF. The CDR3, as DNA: TGTGCCAGCACAGGACGGAGGAACACTGAAGCTTTCTTT.

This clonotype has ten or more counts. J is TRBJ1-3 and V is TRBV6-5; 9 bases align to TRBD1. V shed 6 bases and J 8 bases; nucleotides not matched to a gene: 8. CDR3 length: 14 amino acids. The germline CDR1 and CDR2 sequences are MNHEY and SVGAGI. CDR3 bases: TGTGCCAGCAGATCCCCGGGACAGGGTTACACCATATATTTT. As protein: CASRSPGQGYTIYF.